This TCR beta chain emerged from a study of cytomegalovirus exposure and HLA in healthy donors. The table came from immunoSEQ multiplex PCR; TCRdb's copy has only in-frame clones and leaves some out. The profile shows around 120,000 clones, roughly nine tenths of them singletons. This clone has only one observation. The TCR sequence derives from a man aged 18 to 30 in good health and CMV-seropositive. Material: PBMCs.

CDR3 amino acids: CATSSLRTGNQPQHF. The CDR3 DNA is TGTGCCACCAGCTCCCTCCGGACTGGCAATCAGCCCCAGCATTTT. The chain joins TRBV15 to TRBJ1-5; no definite D call. Germline CDR1 is LNHNV and CDR2 is YYDKDF (reference sequence). The CDR3 is 15 residues long. Deletions cut 5 bases from V and 2 bases from J, with 13 bases between.